A single T cell receptor (beta chain) is shown here with its context. As yet, its antigen is unknown. CDR3 length: 13 amino acids. J lost 6 bases, V lost 10 bases, and 7 bases had no gene match. Germline V lookup: CDR1 SNHLY, CDR2 FYNNEI. The sample comes from a study of cytomegalovirus exposure and HLA in healthy donors. This table comes from immunoSEQ multiplex PCR, and its TCRdb copy is limited to in-frame clones, with some not included. The repertoire holds 150,000 to 200,000 clones, approximately 80% seen once, with less than 8.5% in the top ten. The donors were members of the validation cohort, which comprised 90 to 150 subjects and was separate from the first cohort of 666 subjects. Study results and caveats: High sensitivity and specificity were reportedly achieved when the classifier diagnosed cytomegalovirus status.

The sample was PBMCs. The receptor's source is a young man in good health and CMV-seropositive. This rearrangement joins TRBV2 to TRBJ2-5; 11 bases are a match to TRBD2. The CDR3 sequence is CANASGRKKTQYF. CDR3 coding DNA: TGTGCCAACGCTAGCGGGAGGAAAAAGACCCAGTACTTC.